This T cell receptor beta chain is drawn from a study of blood T cell repertoires in COVID-19. This CDR3 contains 16 residues. The germline V gene has CDR1 LNHDA and CDR2 SQIVND (reference sequence). Trimming removed 5 bases from V and 0 bases from J; junction bases left unmatched: 4. This clone has only one observation. The assay was immunoSEQ multiplex PCR, and TCRdb's table has in-frame clones only and misses some. Of about 80,000 clones in the sample, 88% are singletons; the top ten hold about 7%. V is TRBV19 and J is TRBJ1-3; 10 bases match TRBD1. This clonotype was obtained from a woman of 80 years or more with acute or convalescent COVID-19. Sequencing used peripheral blood. The CDR3 coding sequence is TGTGCCAGTAGTCCGGGACAGGGGAGCTCTGGAAACACCATATATTTT. It encodes CASSPGQGSSGNTIYF.